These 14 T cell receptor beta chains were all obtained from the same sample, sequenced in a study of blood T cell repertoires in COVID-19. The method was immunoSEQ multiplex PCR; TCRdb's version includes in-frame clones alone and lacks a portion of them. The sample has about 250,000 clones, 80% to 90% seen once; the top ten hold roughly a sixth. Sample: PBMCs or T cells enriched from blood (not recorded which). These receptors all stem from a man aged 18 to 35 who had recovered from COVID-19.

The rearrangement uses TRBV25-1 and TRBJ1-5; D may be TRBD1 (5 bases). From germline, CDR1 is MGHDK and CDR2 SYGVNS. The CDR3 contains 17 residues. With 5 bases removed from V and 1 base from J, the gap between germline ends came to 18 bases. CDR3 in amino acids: CASSPTGGGSSNQPQHF. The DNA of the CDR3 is TGTGCCAGCAGTCCCACCGGGGGGGGTAGCAGCAATCAGCCCCAGCATTTT.

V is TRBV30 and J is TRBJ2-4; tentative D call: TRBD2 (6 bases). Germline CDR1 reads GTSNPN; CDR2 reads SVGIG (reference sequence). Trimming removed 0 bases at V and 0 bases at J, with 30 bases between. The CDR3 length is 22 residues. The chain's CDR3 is CAWSVIRREEPTLEKAKNIQYF. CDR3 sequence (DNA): TGTGCCTGGAGTGTAATCCGGAGGGAAGAACCAACGCTTGAGAAAGCCAAAAACATTCAGTACTTC. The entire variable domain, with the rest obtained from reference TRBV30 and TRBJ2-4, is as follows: SQTIHQWPATLVQPVGSPLSLECTVEGTSNPNLYWYRQAAGRGLQLLFYSVGIGQISSEVPQNLSASRPQDRQFILSSKKLLLSDSGFYLCAWSVIRREEPTLEKAKNIQYFGAGTRLSVL.

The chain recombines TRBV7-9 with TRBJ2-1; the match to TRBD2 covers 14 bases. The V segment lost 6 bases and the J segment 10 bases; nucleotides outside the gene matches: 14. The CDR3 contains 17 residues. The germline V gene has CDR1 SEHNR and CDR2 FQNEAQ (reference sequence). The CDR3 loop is CASSQAVGLAGEWEQFF. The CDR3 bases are TGTGCCAGCAGTCAAGCGGTGGGACTAGCGGGAGAGTGGGAGCAGTTCTTC.

The CDR3 DNA is TGTGCCAGCAGTTTGGCTACAGGGTATGGCTACACCTTC. It translates to CASSLATGYGYTF. V and J are TRBV12-3 or TRBV12-4 and TRBJ1-2; a possible D gene is TRBD1 (6 bases). The CDR3 sequence is 13 residues long. V shed 3 bases and J shed 5 bases, with 10 bases lying between them.

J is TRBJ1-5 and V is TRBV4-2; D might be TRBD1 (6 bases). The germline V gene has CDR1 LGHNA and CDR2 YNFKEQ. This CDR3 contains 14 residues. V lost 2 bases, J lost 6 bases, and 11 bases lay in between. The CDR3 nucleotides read TGTGCCAGCAGCCAATACGGGGGGGCTCAGCCCCAGCATTTT. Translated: CASSQYGGAQPQHF.

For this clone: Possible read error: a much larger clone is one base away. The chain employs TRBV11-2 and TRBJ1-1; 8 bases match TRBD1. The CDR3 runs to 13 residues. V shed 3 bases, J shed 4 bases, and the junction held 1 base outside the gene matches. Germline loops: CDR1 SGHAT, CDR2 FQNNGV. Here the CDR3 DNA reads TGTGCCAGCAGCTTCGGACAGGGCACTGAAGCTTTCTTT. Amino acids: CASSFGQGTEAFF.

The CDR3 protein is CASSPDRLRNYGYTF. As DNA, the CDR3 is TGTGCCAGCTCACCGGACAGGCTACGTAACTATGGCTACACCTTC. V and J are TRBV18 and TRBJ1-2, with 7 bases that match TRBD1. The CDR3 extends over 15 amino acids. Germline trimming cut 3 bases from V and 1 base from J; bases unmatched to any gene: 5. Germline V CDR1 and CDR2: KGHSH, LQKENI.

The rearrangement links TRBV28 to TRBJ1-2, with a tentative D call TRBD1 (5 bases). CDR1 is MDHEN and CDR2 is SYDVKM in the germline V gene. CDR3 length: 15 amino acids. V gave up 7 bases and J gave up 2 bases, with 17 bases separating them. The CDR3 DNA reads TGTGCCAGCACCCTCTCAGGGTCAGGAAACTATGGCTACACCTTC. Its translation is CASTLSGSGNYGYTF.

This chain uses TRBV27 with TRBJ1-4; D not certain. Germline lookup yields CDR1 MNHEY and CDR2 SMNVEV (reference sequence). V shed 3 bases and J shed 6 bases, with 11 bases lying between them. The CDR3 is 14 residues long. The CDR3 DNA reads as TGTGCCAGCAGTTTCATCGGGGTGGATGAAAAACTGTTTTTT. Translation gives CASSFIGVDEKLFF.

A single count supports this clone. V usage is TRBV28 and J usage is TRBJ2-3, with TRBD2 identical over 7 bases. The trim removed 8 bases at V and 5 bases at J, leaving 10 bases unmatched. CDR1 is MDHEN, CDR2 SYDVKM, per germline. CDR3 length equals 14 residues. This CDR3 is CASDTAGSVDTQYF. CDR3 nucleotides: TGTGCCAGCGACACAGCGGGATCGGTAGATACGCAGTATTTT.

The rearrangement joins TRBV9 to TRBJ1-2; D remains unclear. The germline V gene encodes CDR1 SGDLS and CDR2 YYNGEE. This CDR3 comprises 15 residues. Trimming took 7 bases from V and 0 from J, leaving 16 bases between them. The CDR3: CASGRGGSTNYGYTF. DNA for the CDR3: TGTGCCAGCGGGCGTGGAGGGTCAACTAACTATGGCTACACCTTC.

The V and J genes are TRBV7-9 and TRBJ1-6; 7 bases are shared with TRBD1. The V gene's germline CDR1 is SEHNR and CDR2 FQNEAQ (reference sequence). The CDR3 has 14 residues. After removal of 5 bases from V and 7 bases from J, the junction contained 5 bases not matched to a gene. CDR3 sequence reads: CASSEGTVNSPLHF. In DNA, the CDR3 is TGTGCCAGCAGCGAGGGGACAGTGAATTCACCCCTCCACTTT.

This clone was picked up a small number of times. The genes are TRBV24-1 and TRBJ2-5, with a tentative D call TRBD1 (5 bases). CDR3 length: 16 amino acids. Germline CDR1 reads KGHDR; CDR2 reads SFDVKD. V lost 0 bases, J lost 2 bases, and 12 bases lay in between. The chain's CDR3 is CATSDLGRDGQETQYF. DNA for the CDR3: TGTGCCACCAGTGATTTGGGCAGGGATGGGCAAGAGACCCAGTACTTC.

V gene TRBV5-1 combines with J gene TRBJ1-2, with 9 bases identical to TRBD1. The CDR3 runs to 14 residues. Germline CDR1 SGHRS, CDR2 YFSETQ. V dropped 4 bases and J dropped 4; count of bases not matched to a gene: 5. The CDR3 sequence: CASSQGQGGYGYTF. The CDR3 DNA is TGCGCCAGCAGCCAGGGACAGGGCGGCTATGGCTACACCTTC. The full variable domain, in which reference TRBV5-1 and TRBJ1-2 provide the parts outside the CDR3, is KAGVTQTPRYLIKTRGQQVTLSCSPISGHRSVSWYQQTPGQGLQFLFEYFSETQRNKGNFPGRFSGRQFSNSRSEMNVSTLELGDSALYLCASSQGQGGYGYTFGSGTRLTVV.